The T cell receptor beta chain described here comes from a study of identifying expanded T cells in peripheral blood. Assay: immunoSEQ multiplex PCR; the TCRdb copy retains only in-frame clones and omits some. The repertoire holds 90,000 to 95,000 clones, with approximately 91% as singletons. Findings and caveats of the study: Across healthy donors, higher total template counts meant significantly greater roughly two-week count variance. Differentially abundant clones: around 1.1 between replicates, about 15 at two to three weeks, approximately 18 at four.

Healthy donors had no documented immune events, such as infections, while sampled. Germline-derived CDR1 and CDR2 are SNHLY and FYNNEI. Trimming stripped 8 bases from V and 0 bases from J, with 22 bases between. The CDR3 is made up of 17 amino acids. Note on this clone: Its specificity is not known.

Sequencing was carried out using blood. The TCR sequence derives from a person between 18 and 75 years old in good health. The chain is built from TRBV2 and TRBJ1-1, with D tentatively TRBD1 (5 bases). For the CDR3, the DNA is TGTGCCAGCGTACCCCTTGCAGGGCGGCGGATGAACACTGAAGCTTTCTTT. The encoded protein is CASVPLAGRRMNTEAFF. Using reference TRBV2 and TRBJ1-1 for the parts outside the CDR3, the full variable domain is EPEVTQTPSHQVTQMGQEVILRCVPISNHLYFYWYRQILGQKVEFLVSFYNNEISEKSEIFDDQFSVERPDGSNFTLKIRSTKLEDSAMYFCASVPLAGRRMNTEAFFGQGTRLTVV.